These 27 T cell receptor beta chains were sequenced from one sample in a study of cytomegalovirus exposure and HLA in healthy donors. The PCR used 60 Vbeta and 13 Jbeta primers. Measured with immunoSEQ multiplex PCR; TCRdb has only the in-frame clones, and not every one. The sample shows some 120,000 clones, less than 85% of them seen only once. The sample was PBMCs. The origin of the receptors is a man aged 40-49 years in good health and CMV-seronegative.

DNA of the CDR3: TGCAGCGTTAGGAGGGATGGGAGCGAGCAGTACTTC. It specifies CSVRRDGSEQYF. The chain combines TRBV29-1 with TRBJ2-7; D possibly corresponds to TRBD2 (6 bases). The CDR3 spans 12 residues. Deletions cut 5 bases from V and 6 bases from J, with 14 bases between. Germline assignment: CDR1 SQVTM and CDR2 ANQGSEA.

The chain is built from TRBV28 and TRBJ2-7; 13 bases line up with TRBD2. The length of the CDR3 is 16 residues. From germline, CDR1 is MDHEN and CDR2 SYDVKM. Unmatched junction bases numbered 7, after V lost 5 bases and J lost 3 bases. CDR3 sequence: CASSPYRTSGSYEQYF. The CDR3 DNA follows: TGTGCCAGCAGTCCCTACCGGACTAGCGGGAGCTACGAGCAGTACTTC.

This clone was counted once. The chain has TRBV4-1 and TRBJ2-3, with TRBD1 as a possible D gene (5 bases). The length of the CDR3 is 16 residues. Trimming removed 1 base at V and 6 bases at J, with 17 bases between. Germline loops: CDR1 MGHRA, CDR2 YSYEKL. The CDR3 coding sequence is TGCGCCAGCAGCCAAGTCGTTTATAAGGGGCCCGATACGCAGTATTTT. This sequence encodes CASSQVVYKGPDTQYF.

The chain uses TRBV5-1 and TRBJ2-5; the D gene is possibly TRBD2 (7 bases). The CDR3 runs 16 residues. Germline loops: CDR1 SGHRS, CDR2 YFSETQ. Trimming left V 4 bases short and J 0 bases short, with 16 bases between. Written as DNA, the CDR3 is TGCGCCAGCAGCGAACCTCGAGGGGGGGACCAAGAGACCCAGTACTTC. Amino acid sequence: CASSEPRGGDQETQYF.

The sample holds a few counts of this clone. The chain combines TRBV6-5 with TRBJ2-7; D is unresolved. The ends were cut back, 4 bases at V and 6 bases at J, with 19 bases in the middle. This CDR3 contains 15 residues. The germline gives CDR1 MNHEY, CDR2 SVGAGI. The CDR3 region is CASSSSLRTASEQYF. Written as DNA, the CDR3 is TGTGCCAGCAGTTCCTCCCTCCGAACAGCTTCCGAGCAGTACTTC.

The genes are TRBV4-1 and TRBJ2-2; 13 bases are shared with TRBD2. V shed 2 bases and J 0 bases; nucleotides not matched to a gene: 6. Germline V lookup: CDR1 MGHRA, CDR2 YSYEKL. This CDR3 has 19 amino acids. As DNA, the CDR3 is TGCGCCAGCAGCCAATTACTAGCGGGGGGGCCCGCGAACACCGGGGAGCTGTTTTTT. Its protein product is CASSQLLAGGPANTGELFF.

This chain connects TRBV5-4 to TRBJ1-4; D uncertain. Germline V gene sequence: CDR1 SGHNT, CDR2 YYREEE (reference sequence). Trimming cost V 2 bases and J 4 bases, with 9 bases left between them. The CDR3 totals 14 residues. The chain's CDR3 is CASSFGQLNEKLFF. The DNA of the CDR3 is TGTGCCAGCAGCTTTGGGCAGCTTAATGAAAAACTGTTTTTT.

This sequence joins TRBV27 and TRBJ2-1; 11 nucleotides agree with TRBD2. V lost 4 bases, J lost 3 bases, and 5 bases stayed unmatched. Germline CDR1 and CDR2: MNHEY and SMNVEV (reference sequence). This CDR3 region has 16 residues. The CDR3 sequence is CASSYRTSGFYNEQFF. CDR3 nucleotides: TGTGCCAGCAGTTATAGGACTAGCGGGTTCTACAATGAGCAGTTCTTC.

This chain connects TRBV18 to TRBJ1-2; D ambiguous. This CDR3 comprises 13 residues. Between the trimmed V and J ends, which lost 3 bases and 4 bases, there was a span of 9 bases. Germline values: CDR1 KGHSH, CDR2 LQKENI. The CDR3 protein is CASSPPEGYGYTF. The DNA for the CDR3 is TGTGCCAGCTCACCGCCGGAGGGCTATGGCTACACCTTC.

The chain combines TRBV7-2 with TRBJ2-5; the match to TRBD2 covers 7 bases. CDR3 length: 15 residues. V lost 3 bases, J lost 1 base, and 5 bases stayed unmatched. Germline values: CDR1 SGHTA, CDR2 FQGNSA. CDR3 in amino acids: CASSLGLAAQETQYF. The CDR3 coding sequence is TGTGCCAGCAGCTTGGGGCTAGCGGCCCAAGAGACCCAGTACTTC.

J is TRBJ2-7 and V is TRBV6-5, with TRBD1 as a possible D gene (5 bases). Deletions cut 5 bases from V and 4 bases from J, with 15 bases between. The CDR3 runs 14 residues. Germline assignment: CDR1 MNHEY and CDR2 SVGAGI. This CDR3 reads CASSLDSQLYEQYF. CDR3 DNA: TGTGCCAGCAGTCTAGACAGCCAGTTGTACGAGCAGTACTTC.

J is TRBJ2-3 and V is TRBV9; TRBD2 matches 8 bases. CDR3 length: 17 amino acids. CDR1 is SGDLS and CDR2 is YYNGEE in the germline V gene. Losses at the gene ends were 4 bases for V and 3 bases for J; bases not matched to a gene: 13. In nucleotides, the CDR3 is TGTGCCAGCAGCCCCGGGGCGGGGGGACTAGGGACAGATACGCAGTATTTT. Its protein product is CASSPGAGGLGTDTQYF.

The rearrangement joins TRBV2 to TRBJ2-5, with 8 bases aligning to TRBD2. V trimming: 6 bases; J trimming: 2 bases; junction bases outside the gene matches: 11. In germline, CDR1 is SNHLY, CDR2 FYNNEI. The CDR3 extends over 16 amino acids. The CDR3 reads CASRPLLAEIQETQYF. As DNA, the CDR3 is TGTGCCAGCAGACCCTTACTAGCGGAGATACAAGAGACCCAGTACTTC.

The chain joins TRBV2 to TRBJ2-6; no firm D call. The CDR3 is made up of 14 amino acids. The ends were cut back, 5 bases at V and 2 bases at J, with 7 bases in the middle. Germline V gene lookup returns CDR1 SNHLY and CDR2 FYNNEI. CDR3 in amino acids: CASSTEAGANVLTF. The CDR3 DNA is TGTGCCAGCAGTACAGAAGCTGGGGCCAACGTCCTGACTTTC.

V usage is TRBV4-1 and J usage is TRBJ1-1, with no clear D. Trimming cost V 0 bases and J 12 bases, with 14 bases left between them. The CDR3 runs 13 residues. From germline, CDR1 is MGHRA and CDR2 YSYEKL. In DNA, the CDR3 is TGCGCCAGCAGCCAAGATGAGACAAGAATGACTTTCTTT. Encoded protein: CASSQDETRMTFF.

This chain connects TRBV18 to TRBJ1-4, with a weak D call TRBD1 (6 bases). The V gene lost 3 bases and the J gene lost 7 bases, with 18 bases spanning the gap. This CDR3 is 16 amino acids long. Germline assignment: CDR1 KGHSH and CDR2 LQKENI. The CDR3 nucleotides are TGTGCCAGCTCACCCCTCTTGTCAGGGGCGGGTGAAAAACTGTTTTTT. Encoded protein: CASSPLLSGAGEKLFF.

The V and J genes are TRBV6-5 and TRBJ2-5; D possibly corresponds to TRBD2 (6 bases). The CDR3 loop spans 14 amino acids. Germline CDR1 reads MNHEY; CDR2 reads SVGAGI. V dropped 0 bases and J dropped 2 bases, with 7 bases sitting between them. The CDR3 DNA follows: TGTGCCAGCAGTTACTCTAGCGGACAAGAGACCCAGTACTTC. As protein: CASSYSSGQETQYF.

The chain has TRBV4-2 and TRBJ2-3; 10 bases map to TRBD2. J was trimmed by 2 bases and V by 1 base; bases with no gene match: 6. CDR3 size: 17 residues. The germline V gene has CDR1 LGHNA and CDR2 YNFKEQ. Written as DNA, the CDR3 is TGTGCCAGCAGCCAAGGTGCTAGCGGGAGACCCACAGATACGCAGTATTTT. Translating gives CASSQGASGRPTDTQYF.

This clone was observed a single time. The chain has TRBV10-3 and TRBJ2-1; TRBD2 matches 9 bases. In germline, CDR1 is ENHRY, CDR2 SYGVKD. The CDR3 covers 16 residues. V shed 0 bases, J shed 4 bases, and the junction held 4 bases outside the gene matches. In DNA form, the CDR3 reads TGTGCCATCAGTGAGTCGACAGGACTAGCGTACAATGAGCAGTTCTTC. The encoded protein is CAISESTGLAYNEQFF.

The chain combines TRBV6-1 with TRBJ2-3, with 9 bases that match TRBD1. The CDR3 extends over 15 amino acids. The V segment lost 9 bases and the J segment 4 bases; nucleotides outside the gene matches: 11. Germline values: CDR1 MNHNS, CDR2 SASEGT. The DNA for the CDR3 is TGTGCCAGTACAACCGGGACAGGGCTCGCAGATACGCAGTATTTT. It translates to CASTTGTGLADTQYF.

The chain is built from TRBV7-2 and TRBJ2-7; 8 nucleotides align to TRBD2. The V and J ends lost 1 base and 1 base, in that order; junction bases with no gene match: 6. Per the germline V gene, CDR1 is SGHTA and CDR2 is FQGNSA. This CDR3 region has 16 residues. CDR3 DNA sequence: TGTGCCAGCAGCTTAGGGGCGGGGGGCAGGTCCTACGAGCAGTACTTC. Translating gives CASSLGAGGRSYEQYF.

The sample holds one count of this clone. The chain has TRBV6-5 and TRBJ1-2; D possibly corresponds to TRBD1 (5 bases). Trimming cost V 0 bases and J 8 bases, with 16 bases left between them. The CDR3 has 15 residues. Germline V CDR1 and CDR2: MNHEY, SVGAGI. The CDR3 reads CASSYSSGTVRGYTF. The CDR3 region has the DNA TGTGCCAGCAGTTACTCTAGCGGGACTGTGAGAGGCTACACCTTC.

The chain combines TRBV7-6 with TRBJ2-7; D is perhaps TRBD2 (7 bases). Germline V gene lookup returns CDR1 SGHVS and CDR2 FNYEAQ. This CDR3 comprises 17 residues. V gave up 5 bases and J gave up 2 bases, with 22 bases separating them. The CDR3 coding sequence is TGTGCCAGCAGCACCCGGGGGGCCGGGATCTTTCCCTACGAGCAGTACTTC. Its protein product is CASSTRGAGIFPYEQYF.

The V gene is TRBV5-4, the J gene TRBJ1-2, with 8 nucleotides matching TRBD1. V dropped 3 bases and J dropped 0; count of bases not matched to a gene: 4. The CDR3 length is 15 residues. Per the germline V gene, CDR1 is SGHNT and CDR2 is YYREEE (reference sequence). For the CDR3, the DNA is TGTGCCAGCAGCTCTCAGGACAGGGCTAACTATGGCTACACCTTC. This codes for CASSSQDRANYGYTF.

This clone has only a few counts. The V call is TRBV19, the J call TRBJ2-3; the D gene is possibly TRBD2 (6 bases). The ends were cut back, 6 bases at V and 2 bases at J, with 12 bases in the middle. The CDR3 has 14 residues. Germline CDR1 is LNHDA and CDR2 is SQIVND (reference sequence). The CDR3 protein is CASRRTGATDTQYF. The DNA of the CDR3 is TGTGCCAGTAGACGGACGGGAGCCACAGATACGCAGTATTTT.

V is TRBV18 and J is TRBJ2-3, with 7 bases that match TRBD2. Germline V gives CDR1 KGHSH, CDR2 LQKENI. V lost 2 bases and J lost 3; bases outside the gene matches: 8. The length of the CDR3 is 16 residues. CDR3 in DNA: TGTGCCAGCTCACCATGGACGGGAGCGGGGACAGATACGCAGTATTTT. Translation: CASSPWTGAGTDTQYF.

The chain carries TRBV29-1 and TRBJ2-3; the D gene is possibly TRBD2 (6 bases). From germline, CDR1 is SQVTM and CDR2 ANQGSEA. V was clipped by 1 base and J by 1 base, with 12 bases between them. This CDR3 contains 15 residues. The CDR3 DNA reads as TGCAGCGTTGAAGGCCCTAGCGTACGCACAGATACGCAGTATTTT. This encodes CSVEGPSVRTDTQYF.